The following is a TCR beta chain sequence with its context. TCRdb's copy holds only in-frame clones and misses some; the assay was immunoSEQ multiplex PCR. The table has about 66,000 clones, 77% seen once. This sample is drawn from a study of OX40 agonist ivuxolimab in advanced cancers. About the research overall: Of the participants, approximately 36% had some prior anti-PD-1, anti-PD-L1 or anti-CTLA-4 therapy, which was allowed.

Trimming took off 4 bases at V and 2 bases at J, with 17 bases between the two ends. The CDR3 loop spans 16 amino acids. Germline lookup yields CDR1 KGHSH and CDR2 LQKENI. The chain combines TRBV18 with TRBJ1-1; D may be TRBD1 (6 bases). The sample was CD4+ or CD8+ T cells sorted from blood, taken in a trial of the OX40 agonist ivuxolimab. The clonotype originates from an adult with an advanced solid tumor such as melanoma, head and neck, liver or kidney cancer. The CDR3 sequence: CASSLRDIVLNTEAFF. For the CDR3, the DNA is TGTGCCAGCTCACTCCGGGACATAGTCCTTAACACTGAAGCTTTCTTT.